Judged by abundance, the clone carrying this T cell receptor beta chain is medium-sized. This sample includes further DNA sequences coding for the same CDR3. Generated by immunoSEQ multiplex PCR, the TCRdb table keeps only in-frame clones and is missing some. Among about 11,000 clones listed, around nine tenths were seen once. This entry comes from a study of OX40 agonist ivuxolimab in advanced cancers. Germline V gene lookup returns CDR1 MDHEN and CDR2 SYDVKM. V was cut by 2 bases and J by 6 bases, with 11 bases left in between. There are 13 residues in the CDR3. The chain carries TRBV28 and TRBJ2-7; D possibly corresponds to TRBD1 (7 bases). Sequencing used CD4+ or CD8+ T cells sorted from blood, obtained in a trial of the OX40 agonist ivuxolimab. The TCR comes from an adult with an advanced solid tumor such as melanoma, head and neck, liver or kidney cancer. CDR3 loop: CASSLARGAEQYF. The CDR3 DNA reads as TGTGCCAGCAGTTTAGCCAGGGGGGCCGAGCAGTACTTC.